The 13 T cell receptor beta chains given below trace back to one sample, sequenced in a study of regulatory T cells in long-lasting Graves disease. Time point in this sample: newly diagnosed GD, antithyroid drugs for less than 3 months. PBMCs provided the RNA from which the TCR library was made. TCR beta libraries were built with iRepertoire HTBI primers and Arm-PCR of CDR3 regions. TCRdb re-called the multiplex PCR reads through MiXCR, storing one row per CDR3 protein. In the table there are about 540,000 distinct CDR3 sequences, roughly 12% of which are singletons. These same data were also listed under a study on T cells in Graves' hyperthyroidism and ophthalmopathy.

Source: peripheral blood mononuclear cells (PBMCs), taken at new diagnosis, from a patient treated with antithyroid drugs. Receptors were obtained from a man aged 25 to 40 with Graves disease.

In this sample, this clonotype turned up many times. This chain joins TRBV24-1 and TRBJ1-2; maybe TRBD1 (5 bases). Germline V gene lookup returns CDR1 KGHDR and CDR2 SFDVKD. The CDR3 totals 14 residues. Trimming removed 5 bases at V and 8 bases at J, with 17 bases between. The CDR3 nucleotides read TGTGCCACCAGTGCTCCAGGGCCCACCGGGGGCTACACCTTC. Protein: CATSAPGPTGGYTF.

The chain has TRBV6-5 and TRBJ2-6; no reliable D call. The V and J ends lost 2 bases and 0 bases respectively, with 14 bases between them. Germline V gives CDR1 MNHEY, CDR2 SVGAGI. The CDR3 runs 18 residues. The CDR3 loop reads CASSYGSSVGSGANVLTF. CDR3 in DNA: TGTGCCAGCAGTTACGGGTCGTCCGTAGGCTCTGGGGCCAACGTCCTGACTTTC.

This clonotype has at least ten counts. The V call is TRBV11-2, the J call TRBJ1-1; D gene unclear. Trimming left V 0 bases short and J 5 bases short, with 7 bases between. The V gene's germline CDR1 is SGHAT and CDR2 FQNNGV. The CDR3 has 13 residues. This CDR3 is CASSLEQPTEAFF. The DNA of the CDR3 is TGTGCCAGCAGCTTAGAACAGCCTACTGAAGCTTTCTTT.

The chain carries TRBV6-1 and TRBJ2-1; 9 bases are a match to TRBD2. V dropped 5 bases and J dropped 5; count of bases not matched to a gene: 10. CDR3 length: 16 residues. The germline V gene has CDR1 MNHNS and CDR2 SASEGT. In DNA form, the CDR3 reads TGTGCCAGCAGTCCGAATCTAGCGGGGTTGGACAATGAGCAGTTCTTC. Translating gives CASSPNLAGLDNEQFF.

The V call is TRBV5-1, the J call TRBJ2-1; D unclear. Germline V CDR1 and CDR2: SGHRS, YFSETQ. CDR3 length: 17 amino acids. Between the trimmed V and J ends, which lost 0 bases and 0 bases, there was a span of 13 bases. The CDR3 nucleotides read TGCGCCAGCAGCTTGGTAGGTAGCCTGAGCTCCTACAATGAGCAGTTCTTC. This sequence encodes CASSLVGSLSSYNEQFF.

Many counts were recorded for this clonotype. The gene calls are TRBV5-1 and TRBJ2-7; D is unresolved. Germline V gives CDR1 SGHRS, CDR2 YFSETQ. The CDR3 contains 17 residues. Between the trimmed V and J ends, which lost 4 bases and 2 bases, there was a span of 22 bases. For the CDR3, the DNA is TGCGCCAGCAGCCCGTCGCCTGGATCATGGGCGGCCTACGAGCAGTACTTC. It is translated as CASSPSPGSWAAYEQYF.

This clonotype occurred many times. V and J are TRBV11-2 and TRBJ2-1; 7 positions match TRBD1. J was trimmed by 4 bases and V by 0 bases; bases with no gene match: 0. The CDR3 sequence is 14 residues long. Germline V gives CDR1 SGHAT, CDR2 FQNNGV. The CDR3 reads CASSLEQGYNEQFF. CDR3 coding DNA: TGTGCCAGCAGCTTAGAACAGGGGTACAATGAGCAGTTCTTC.

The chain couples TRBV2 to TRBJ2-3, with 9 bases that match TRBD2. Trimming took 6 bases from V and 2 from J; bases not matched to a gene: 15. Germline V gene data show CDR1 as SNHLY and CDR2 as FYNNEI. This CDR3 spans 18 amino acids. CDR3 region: CASSQDGLAGSYTDTQYF. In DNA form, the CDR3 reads TGTGCCAGCAGCCAAGATGGGCTAGCGGGGTCATACACAGATACGCAGTATTTT.

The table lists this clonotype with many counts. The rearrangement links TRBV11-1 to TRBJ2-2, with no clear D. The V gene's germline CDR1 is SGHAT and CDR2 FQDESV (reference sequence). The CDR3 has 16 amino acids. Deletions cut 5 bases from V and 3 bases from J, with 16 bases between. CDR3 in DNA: TGTGCCAGCAGCCCGCGGACCCCGGGCCACACCGGGGAGCTGTTTTTT. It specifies CASSPRTPGHTGELFF.

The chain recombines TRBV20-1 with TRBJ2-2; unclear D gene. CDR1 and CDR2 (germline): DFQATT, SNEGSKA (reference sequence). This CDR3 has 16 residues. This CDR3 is CATSPRTVANTGELFF. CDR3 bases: TGCGCAACCTCCCCAAGGACCGTAGCGAACACCGGGGAGCTGTTTTTT.

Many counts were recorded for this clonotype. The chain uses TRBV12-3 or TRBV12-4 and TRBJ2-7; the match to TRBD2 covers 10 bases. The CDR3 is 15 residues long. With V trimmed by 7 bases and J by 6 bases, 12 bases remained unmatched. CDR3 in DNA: TGTGCCAGCACCCACGGGCTAGCGGGAGTAAGCGAGCAGTACTTC. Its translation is CASTHGLAGVSEQYF.

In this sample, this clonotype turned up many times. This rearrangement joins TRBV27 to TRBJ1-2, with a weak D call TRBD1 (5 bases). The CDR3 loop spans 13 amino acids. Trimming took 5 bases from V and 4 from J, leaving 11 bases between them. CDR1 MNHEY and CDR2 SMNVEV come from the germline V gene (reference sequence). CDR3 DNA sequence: TGTGCCAGCAGTAAAGGGACTCCCTATGGCTACACCTTC. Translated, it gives CASSKGTPYGYTF.

The DNA of the CDR3 is TGTGCCAGCAGTTTATCAGGGGGCTTTTCCCCCATATATTTT. Encoded protein: CASSLSGGFSPIYF. This chain joins TRBV12-3 or TRBV12-4 and TRBJ1-3; TRBD1 matches 8 bases. Trimming took 2 bases from V and 11 from J; bases not matched to a gene: 8. The CDR3 has 14 amino acids.